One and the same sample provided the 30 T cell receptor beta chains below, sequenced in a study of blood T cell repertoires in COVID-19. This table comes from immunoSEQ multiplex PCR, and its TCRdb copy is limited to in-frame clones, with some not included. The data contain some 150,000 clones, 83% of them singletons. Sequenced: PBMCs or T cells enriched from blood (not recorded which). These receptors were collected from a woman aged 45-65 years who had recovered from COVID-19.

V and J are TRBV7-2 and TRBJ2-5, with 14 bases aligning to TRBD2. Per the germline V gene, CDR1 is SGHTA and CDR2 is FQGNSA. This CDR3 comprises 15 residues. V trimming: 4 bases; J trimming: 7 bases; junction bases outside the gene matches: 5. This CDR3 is CASSWGLAGAGTQYF. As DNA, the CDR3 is TGTGCCAGCAGCTGGGGACTAGCGGGGGCGGGGACCCAGTACTTC. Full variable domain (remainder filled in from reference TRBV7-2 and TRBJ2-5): GAGVSQSPSNKVTEKGKDVELRCDPISGHTALYWYRQSLGQGLEFLIYFQGNSAPDKSGLPSDRFSAERTGGSVSTLTIQRTQQEDSAVYLCASSWGLAGAGTQYFGPGTRLLVL.

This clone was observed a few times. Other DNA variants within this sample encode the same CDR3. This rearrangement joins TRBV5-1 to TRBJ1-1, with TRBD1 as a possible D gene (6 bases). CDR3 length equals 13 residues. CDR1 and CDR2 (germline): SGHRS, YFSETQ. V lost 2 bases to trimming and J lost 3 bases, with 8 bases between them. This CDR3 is CASSFRTDTEAFF. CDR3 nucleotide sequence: TGCGCCAGCAGCTTTAGGACAGACACTGAAGCTTTCTTT.

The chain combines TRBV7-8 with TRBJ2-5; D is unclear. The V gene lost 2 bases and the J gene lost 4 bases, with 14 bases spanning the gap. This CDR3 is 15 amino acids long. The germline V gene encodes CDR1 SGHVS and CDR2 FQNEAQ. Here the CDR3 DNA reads TGTGCCAGCAGCTTAAATTCCGGTAGCCCAGAGACCCAGTACTTC. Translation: CASSLNSGSPETQYF. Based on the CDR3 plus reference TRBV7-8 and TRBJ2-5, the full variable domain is GAGVSQSPRYKVAKRGQDVALRCDPISGHVSLFWYQQALGQGPEFLTYFQNEAQLDKSGLPSDRFFAERPEGSVSTLKIQRTQQEDSAVYLCASSLNSGSPETQYFGPGTRLLVL.

CDR3 region: CASGSRGSTDTQYF. The CDR3 DNA follows: TGTGCCAGCGGCAGCAGGGGAAGCACAGATACGCAGTATTTT. V is TRBV28 and J is TRBJ2-3; a possible D gene is TRBD1 (6 bases). The CDR3 is 14 residues long. The V end was cut by 8 bases, the J end by 0 bases, with 12 bases between. Looked up from germline, CDR1 is MDHEN and CDR2 is SYDVKM. Using reference TRBV28 and TRBJ2-3 for the parts outside the CDR3, the full variable domain is DVKVTQSSRYLVKRTGEKVFLECVQDMDHENMFWYRQDPGLGLRLIYFSYDVKMKEKGDIPEGYSVSREKKERFSLILESASTNQTSMYLCASGSRGSTDTQYFGPGTRLTVL.

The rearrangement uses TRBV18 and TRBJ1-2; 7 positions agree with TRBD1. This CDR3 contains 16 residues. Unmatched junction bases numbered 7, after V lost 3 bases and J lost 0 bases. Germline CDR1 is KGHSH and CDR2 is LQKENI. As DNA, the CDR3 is TGTGCCAGCTCACCCCCCAGGGGGGATGCTAACTATGGCTACACCTTC. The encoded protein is CASSPPRGDANYGYTF.

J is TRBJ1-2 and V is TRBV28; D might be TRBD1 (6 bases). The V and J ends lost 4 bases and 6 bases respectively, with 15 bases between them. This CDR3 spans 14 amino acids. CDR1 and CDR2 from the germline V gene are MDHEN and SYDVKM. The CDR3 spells CASSSYNRDNGYTF. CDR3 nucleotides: TGTGCCAGCAGTTCTTACAACAGGGATAATGGCTACACCTTC.

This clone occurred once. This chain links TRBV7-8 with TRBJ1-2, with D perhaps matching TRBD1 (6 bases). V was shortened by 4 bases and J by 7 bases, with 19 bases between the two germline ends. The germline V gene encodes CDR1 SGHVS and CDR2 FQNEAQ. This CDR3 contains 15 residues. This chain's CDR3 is CASSSPDSRRGGYTF. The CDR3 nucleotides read TGTGCCAGCAGCTCGCCGGACAGCCGCAGGGGTGGCTACACCTTC.

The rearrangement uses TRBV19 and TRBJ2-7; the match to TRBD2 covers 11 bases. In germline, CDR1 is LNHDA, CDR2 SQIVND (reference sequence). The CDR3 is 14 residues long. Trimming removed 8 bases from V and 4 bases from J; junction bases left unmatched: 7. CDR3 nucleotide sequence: TGTGCCAGTGCCCCAGGGACTAGCGGATACGAGCAGTACGTC. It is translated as CASAPGTSGYEQYV.

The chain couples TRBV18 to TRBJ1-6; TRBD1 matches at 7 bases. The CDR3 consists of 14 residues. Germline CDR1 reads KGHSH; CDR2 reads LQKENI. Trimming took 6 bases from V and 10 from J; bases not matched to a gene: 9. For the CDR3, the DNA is TGTGCCAGCTCCGGCGGACAGGTCAGCTCACCCCTCCACTTT. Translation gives CASSGGQVSSPLHF. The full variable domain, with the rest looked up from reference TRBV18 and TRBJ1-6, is NAGVMQNPRHLVRRRGQEARLRCSPMKGHSHVYWYRQLPEEGLKFMVYLQKENIIDESGMPKERFSAEFPKEGPSILRIQQVVRGDSAAYFCASSGGQVSSPLHFGNGTRLTVT.

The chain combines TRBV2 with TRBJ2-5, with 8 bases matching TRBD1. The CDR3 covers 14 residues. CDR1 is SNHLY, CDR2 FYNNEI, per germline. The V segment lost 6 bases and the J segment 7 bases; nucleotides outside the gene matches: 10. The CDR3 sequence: CASRADRGSVTQYF. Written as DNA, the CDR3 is TGTGCCAGCAGGGCCGACAGGGGTTCGGTGACCCAGTACTTC.

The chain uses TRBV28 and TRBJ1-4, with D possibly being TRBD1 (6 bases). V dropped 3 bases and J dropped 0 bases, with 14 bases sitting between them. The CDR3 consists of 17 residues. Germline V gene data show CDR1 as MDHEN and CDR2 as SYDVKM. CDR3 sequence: CASSLALRGATNEKLFF. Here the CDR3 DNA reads TGTGCCAGCAGTTTGGCACTCAGGGGTGCAACTAATGAAAAACTGTTTTTT.

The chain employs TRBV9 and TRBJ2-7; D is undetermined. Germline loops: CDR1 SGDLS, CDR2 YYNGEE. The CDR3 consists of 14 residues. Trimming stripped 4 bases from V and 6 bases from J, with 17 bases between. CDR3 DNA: TGTGCCAGCAGCCTGGGCCTGGGTCTATCCGAGCAGTACGTC. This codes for CASSLGLGLSEQYV.

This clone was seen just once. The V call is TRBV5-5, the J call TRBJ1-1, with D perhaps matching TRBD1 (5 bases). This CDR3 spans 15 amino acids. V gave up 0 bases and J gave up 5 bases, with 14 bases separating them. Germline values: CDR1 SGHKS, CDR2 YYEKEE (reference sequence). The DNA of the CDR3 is TGTGCCAGCAGCTTGGATCGGGGGGTGATAACTGAAGCTTTCTTT. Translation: CASSLDRGVITEAFF.

The CDR3 here is CASSYDPQGSIQYF. The CDR3 DNA sequence: TGTGCCAGCAGCTATGACCCTCAGGGGTCCATTCAGTACTTC. The chain combines TRBV7-2 with TRBJ2-4; tentatively, D is TRBD1 (6 bases). The CDR3 covers 14 residues. CDR1 is SGHTA and CDR2 is FQGNSA in the germline V gene. Trimming left V 4 bases short and J 9 bases short, with 16 bases between. Looking up the rest from reference TRBV7-2 and TRBJ2-4 gives the full variable domain: GAGVSQSPSNKVTEKGKDVELRCDPISGHTALYWYRQSLGQGLEFLIYFQGNSAPDKSGLPSDRFSAERTGGSVSTLTIQRTQQEDSAVYLCASSYDPQGSIQYFGAGTRLSVL.

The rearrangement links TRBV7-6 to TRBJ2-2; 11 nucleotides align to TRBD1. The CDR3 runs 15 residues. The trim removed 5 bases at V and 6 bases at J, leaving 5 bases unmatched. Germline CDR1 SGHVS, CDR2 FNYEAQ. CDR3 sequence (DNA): TGTGCCAGCAGCGTGGGACAGGGGGGCCCCGGGGAGCTGTTTTTT. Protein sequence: CASSVGQGGPGELFF.

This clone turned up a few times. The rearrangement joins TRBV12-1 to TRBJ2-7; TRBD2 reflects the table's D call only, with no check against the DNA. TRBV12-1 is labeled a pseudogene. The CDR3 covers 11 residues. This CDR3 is CASSFLYEQYV. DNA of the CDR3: TGTGCCAGCAGCTTCCTCTACGAGCAGTACGTC.

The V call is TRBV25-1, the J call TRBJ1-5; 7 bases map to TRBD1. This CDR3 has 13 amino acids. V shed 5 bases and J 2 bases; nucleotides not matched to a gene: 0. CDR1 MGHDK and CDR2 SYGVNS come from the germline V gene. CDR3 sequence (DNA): TGTGCCAGCAGTACAGGGGGCAATCAGCCCCAGCATTTT. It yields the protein CASSTGGNQPQHF.

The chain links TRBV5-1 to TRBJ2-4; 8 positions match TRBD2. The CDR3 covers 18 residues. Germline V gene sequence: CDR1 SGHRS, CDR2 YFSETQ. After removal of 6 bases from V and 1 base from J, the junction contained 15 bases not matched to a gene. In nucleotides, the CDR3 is TGCGCCAGCATGCCCCAGCCACCCGGGGGGGTCGCCAAAAACATTCAGTACTTC. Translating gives CASMPQPPGGVAKNIQYF.

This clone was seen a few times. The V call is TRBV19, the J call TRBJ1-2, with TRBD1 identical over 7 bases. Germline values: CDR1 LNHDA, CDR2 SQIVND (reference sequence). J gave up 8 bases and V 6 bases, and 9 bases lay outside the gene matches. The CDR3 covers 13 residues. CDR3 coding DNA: TGTGCCAGTAGCTCGACAGGGAGGAGCGGCTACACCTTC. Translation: CASSSTGRSGYTF.

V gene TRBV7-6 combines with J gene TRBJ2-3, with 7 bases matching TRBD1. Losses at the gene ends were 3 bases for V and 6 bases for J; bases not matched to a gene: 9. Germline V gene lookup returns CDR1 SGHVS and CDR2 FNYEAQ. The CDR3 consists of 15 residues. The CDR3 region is CASSFRQGKRDTQYF. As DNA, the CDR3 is TGTGCCAGCAGCTTCAGACAGGGAAAGAGGGATACGCAGTATTTT.

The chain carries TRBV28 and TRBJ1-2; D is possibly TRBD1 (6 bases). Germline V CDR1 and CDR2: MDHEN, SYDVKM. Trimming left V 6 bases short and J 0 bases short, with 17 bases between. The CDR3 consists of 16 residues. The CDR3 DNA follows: TGTGCCAGCAGCCCGGCGGGGGGCGGGGCTAACTATGGCTACACCTTC. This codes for CASSPAGGGANYGYTF.

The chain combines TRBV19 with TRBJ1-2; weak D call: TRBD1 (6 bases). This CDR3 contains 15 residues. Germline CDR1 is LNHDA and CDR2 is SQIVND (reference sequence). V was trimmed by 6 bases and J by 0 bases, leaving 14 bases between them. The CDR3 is CASRRMDSANYGYTF. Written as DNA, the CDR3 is TGTGCCAGTAGGCGAATGGACAGCGCTAACTATGGCTACACCTTC.

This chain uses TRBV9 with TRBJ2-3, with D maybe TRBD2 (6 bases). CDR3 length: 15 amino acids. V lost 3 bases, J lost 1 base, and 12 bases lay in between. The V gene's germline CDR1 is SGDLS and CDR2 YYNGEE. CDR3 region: CASSGGTHRTDTQYF. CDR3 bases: TGTGCCAGCAGCGGCGGGACTCACCGCACAGATACGCAGTATTTT.

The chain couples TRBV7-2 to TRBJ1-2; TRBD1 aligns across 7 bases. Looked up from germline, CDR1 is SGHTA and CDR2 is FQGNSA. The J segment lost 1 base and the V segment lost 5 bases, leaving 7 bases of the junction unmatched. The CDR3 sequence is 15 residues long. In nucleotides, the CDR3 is TGTGCCAGCAGCCCGGGACAGCACCTTAACTATGGCTACACCTTC. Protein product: CASSPGQHLNYGYTF.

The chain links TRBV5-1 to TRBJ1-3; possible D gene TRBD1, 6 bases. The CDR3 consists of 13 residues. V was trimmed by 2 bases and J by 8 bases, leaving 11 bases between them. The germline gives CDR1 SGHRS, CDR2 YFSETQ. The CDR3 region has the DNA TGCGCCAGCAGCTTCACAGGGAGAGACACCATATATTTT. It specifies CASSFTGRDTIYF.

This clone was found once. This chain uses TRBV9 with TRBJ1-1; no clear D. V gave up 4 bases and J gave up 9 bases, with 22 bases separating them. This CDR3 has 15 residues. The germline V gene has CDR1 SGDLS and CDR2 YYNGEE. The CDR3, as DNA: TGTGCCAGCAGCCCCGACGGAGTGCGGTCAGAACAAGCTTTCTTT. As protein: CASSPDGVRSEQAFF.

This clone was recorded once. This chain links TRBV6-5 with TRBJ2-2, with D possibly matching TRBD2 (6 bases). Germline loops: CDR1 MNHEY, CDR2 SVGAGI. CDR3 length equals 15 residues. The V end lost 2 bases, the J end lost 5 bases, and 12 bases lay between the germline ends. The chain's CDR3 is CASSYVGLTTGELFF. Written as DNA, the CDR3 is TGTGCCAGCAGTTACGTCGGACTAACAACCGGGGAGCTGTTTTTT.

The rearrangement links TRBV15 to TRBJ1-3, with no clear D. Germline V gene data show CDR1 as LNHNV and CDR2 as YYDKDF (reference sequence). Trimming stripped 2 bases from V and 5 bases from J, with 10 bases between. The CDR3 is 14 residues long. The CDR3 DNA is TGTGCCACCAGCAGATCCGGCGACAGAAACACCATATATTTT. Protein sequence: CATSRSGDRNTIYF.

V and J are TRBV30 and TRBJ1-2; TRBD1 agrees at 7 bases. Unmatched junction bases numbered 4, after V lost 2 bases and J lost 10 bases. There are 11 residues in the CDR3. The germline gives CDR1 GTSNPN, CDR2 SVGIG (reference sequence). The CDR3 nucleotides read TGTGCCTGGAGTACAGGGGTGGACTACACCTTC. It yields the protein CAWSTGVDYTF.

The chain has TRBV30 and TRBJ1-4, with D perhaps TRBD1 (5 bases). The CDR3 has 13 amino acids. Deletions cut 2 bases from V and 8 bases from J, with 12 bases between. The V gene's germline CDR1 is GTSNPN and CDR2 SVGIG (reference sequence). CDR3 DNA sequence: TGTGCCTGGAGTCGGCAGGGTTGGGAAAAACTGTTTTTT. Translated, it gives CAWSRQGWEKLFF.